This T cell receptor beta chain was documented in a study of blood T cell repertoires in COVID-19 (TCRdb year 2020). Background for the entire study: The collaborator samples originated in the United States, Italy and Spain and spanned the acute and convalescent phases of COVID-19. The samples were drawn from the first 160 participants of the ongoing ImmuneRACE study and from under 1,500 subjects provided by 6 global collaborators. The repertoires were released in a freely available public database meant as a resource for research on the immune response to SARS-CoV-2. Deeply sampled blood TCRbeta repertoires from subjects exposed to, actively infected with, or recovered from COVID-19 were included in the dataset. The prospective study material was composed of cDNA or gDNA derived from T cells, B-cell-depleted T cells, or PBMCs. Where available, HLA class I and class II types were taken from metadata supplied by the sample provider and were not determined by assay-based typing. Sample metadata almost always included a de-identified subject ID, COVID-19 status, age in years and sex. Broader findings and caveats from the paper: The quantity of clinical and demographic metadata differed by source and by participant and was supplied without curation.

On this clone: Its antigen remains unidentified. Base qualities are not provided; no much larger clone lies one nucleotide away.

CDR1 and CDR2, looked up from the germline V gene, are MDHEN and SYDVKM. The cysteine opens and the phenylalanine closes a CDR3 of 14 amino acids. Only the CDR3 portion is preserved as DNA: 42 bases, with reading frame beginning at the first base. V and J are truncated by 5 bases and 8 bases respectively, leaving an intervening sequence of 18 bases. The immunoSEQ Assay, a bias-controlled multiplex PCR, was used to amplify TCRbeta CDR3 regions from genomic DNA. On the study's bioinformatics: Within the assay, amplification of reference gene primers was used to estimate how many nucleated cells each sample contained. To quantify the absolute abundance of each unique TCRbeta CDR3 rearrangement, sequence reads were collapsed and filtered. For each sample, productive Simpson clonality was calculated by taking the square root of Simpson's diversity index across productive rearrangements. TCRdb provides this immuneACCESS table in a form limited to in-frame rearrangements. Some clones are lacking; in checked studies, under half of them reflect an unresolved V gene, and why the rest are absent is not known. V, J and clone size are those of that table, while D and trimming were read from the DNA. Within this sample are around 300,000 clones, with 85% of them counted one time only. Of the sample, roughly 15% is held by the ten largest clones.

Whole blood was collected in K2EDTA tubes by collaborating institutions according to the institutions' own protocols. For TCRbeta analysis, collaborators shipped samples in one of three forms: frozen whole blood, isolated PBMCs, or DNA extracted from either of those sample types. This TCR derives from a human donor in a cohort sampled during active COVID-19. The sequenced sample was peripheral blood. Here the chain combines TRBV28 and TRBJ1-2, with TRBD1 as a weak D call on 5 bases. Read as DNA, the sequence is TGTGCCAGCAGTCGCCAGCCGGGGACTTTGGGCTACACCTTC. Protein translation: CASSRQPGTLGYTF.